There are many counts of the clone carrying this T cell receptor beta chain. The CDR3 is 14 amino acids. V was shortened by 3 bases and J by 0 bases, with 8 bases between the two germline ends. The data were taken from a study of blood T cells in healthy people across ages. Combining a sample-barcoded 5' primer with a J-beta primer mix, a second PCR ran for about 7 to 11 cycles. TCRdb analysed the 5' RACE reads with MiXCR anew, one entry per CDR3 protein. Altogether hundreds of thousands of distinct CDR3 sequences are present, about 56% being singletons, with the ten largest covering about a quarter.

Input material: blood. This clonotype was obtained from a middle-aged man in good health. The rearrangement joins TRBV12-3 or TRBV12-4 to TRBJ1-1; tentative D call: TRBD1 (5 bases). The CDR3: CASSLTVMNTEAFF. CDR3 coding DNA: TGTGCCAGCAGTTTGACAGTCATGAACACTGAAGCTTTCTTT.